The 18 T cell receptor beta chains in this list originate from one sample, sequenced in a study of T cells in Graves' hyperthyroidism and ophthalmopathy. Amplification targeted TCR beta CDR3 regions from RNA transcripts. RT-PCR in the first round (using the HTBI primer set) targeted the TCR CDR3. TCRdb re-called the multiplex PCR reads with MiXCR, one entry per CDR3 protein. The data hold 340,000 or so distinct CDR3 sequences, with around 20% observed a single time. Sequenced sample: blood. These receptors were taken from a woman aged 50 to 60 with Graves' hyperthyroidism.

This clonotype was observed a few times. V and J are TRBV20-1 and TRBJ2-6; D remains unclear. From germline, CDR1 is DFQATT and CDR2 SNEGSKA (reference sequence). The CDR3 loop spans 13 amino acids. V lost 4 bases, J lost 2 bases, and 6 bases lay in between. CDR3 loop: CSAIYPGANVLTF. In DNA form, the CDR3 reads TGCAGTGCTATCTACCCTGGGGCCAACGTCCTGACTTTC.

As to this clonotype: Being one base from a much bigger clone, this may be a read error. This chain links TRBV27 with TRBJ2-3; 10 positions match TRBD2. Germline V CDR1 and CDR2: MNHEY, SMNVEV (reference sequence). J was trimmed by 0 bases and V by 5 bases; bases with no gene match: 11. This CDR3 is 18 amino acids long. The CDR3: CASSHSGPAGGSTDTQYF. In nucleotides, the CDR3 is TGTGCCAGCAGTCACTCGGGACCAGCGGGAGGGAGCACAGATACGCAGTATTTT.

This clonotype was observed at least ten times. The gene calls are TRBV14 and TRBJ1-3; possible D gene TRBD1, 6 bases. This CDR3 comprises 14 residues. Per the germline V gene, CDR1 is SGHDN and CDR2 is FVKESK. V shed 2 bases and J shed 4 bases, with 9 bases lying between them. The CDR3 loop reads CASSQRTAGNTIYF. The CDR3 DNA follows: TGTGCCAGCAGCCAACGGACAGCGGGAAACACCATATATTTT.

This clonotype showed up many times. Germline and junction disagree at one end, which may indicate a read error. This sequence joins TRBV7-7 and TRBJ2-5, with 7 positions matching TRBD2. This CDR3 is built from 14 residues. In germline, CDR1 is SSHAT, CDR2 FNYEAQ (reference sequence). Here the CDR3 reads CASTHGGRGETQYF. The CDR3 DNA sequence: TGTGCTAGCACCCACGGGGGGAGAGGGGAGACCCAGTACTTC.

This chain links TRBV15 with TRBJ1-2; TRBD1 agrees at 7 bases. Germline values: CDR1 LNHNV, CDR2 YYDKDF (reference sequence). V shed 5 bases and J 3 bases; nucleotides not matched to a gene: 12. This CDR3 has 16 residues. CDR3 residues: CATSAEYSDRDYGYTF. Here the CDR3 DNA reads TGTGCCACCAGCGCAGAATACTCAGACAGGGACTATGGCTACACCTTC.

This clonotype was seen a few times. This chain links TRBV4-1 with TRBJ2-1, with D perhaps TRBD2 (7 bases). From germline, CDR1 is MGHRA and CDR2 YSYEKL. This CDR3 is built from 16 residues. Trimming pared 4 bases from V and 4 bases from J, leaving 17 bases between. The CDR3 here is CASSPMGGRAYNEQFF. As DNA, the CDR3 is TGCGCCAGCAGCCCCATGGGGGGGCGGGCGTACAATGAGCAGTTCTTC.

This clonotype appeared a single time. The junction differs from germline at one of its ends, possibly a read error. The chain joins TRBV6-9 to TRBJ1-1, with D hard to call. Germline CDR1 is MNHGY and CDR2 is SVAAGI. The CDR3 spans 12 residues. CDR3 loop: CASSEEKGNAFF. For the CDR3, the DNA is TGCGCCAGCAGTGAGGAAAAAGGTAACGCTTTCTTT.

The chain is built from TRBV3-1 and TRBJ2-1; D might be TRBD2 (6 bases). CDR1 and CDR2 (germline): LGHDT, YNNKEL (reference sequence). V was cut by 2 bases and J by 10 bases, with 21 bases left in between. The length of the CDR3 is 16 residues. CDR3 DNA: TGTGCCAGCAGCCAAAGATTATATCCCAATAGCGGAGAGCAGTTCTTC. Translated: CASSQRLYPNSGEQFF.

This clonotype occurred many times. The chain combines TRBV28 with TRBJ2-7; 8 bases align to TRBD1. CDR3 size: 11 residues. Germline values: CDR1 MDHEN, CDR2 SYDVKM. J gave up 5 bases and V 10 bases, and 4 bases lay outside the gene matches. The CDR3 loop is CAIQGADEQYF. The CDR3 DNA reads TGTGCCATTCAGGGGGCCGACGAGCAGTACTTC.

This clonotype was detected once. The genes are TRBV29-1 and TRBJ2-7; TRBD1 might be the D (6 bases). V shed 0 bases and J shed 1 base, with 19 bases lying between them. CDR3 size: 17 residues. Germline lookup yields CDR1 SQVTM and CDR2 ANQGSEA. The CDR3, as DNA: TGCAGCGTTGAAGATTATCCTCGGACAGTCGGTTCCTACGAGCAGTACTTC. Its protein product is CSVEDYPRTVGSYEQYF.

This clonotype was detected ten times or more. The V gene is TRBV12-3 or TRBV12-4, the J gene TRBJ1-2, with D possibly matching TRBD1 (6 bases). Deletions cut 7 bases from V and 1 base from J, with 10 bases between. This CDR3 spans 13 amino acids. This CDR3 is CASTWTVNYGYTF. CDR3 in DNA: TGTGCCAGCACCTGGACAGTTAACTATGGCTACACCTTC.

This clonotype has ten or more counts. The CDR3 nucleotides read TGTGCCAGCAGTTGGACAGGTCGGATGGAGACCCAGTACTTC. Amino acids: CASSWTGRMETQYF. The chain combines TRBV2 with TRBJ2-5; 7 bases map to TRBD1. CDR3 length: 14 amino acids. Germline CDR1 is SNHLY and CDR2 is FYNNEI. The J segment lost 5 bases and the V segment lost 5 bases, leaving 8 bases of the junction unmatched.

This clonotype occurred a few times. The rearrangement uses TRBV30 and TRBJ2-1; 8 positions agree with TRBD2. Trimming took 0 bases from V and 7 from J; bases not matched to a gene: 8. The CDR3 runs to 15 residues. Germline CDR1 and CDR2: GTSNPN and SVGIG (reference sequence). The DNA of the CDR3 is TGTGCCTGGAGTGTAGACGGGGGGGCAAGGAATGAGCAGTTCTTC. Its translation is CAWSVDGGARNEQFF.

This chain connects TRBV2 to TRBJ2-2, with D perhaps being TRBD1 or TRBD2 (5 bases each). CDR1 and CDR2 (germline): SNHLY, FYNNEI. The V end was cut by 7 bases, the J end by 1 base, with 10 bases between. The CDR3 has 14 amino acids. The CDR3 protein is CASTGTVNTGELFF. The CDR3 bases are TGTGCCAGCACTGGGACGGTGAACACCGGGGAGCTGTTTTTT.

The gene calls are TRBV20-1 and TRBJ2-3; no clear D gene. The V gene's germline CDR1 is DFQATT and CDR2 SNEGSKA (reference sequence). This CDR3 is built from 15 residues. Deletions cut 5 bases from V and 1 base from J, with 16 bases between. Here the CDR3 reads CSASSLEERTDTQYF. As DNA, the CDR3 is TGCAGTGCTTCATCCCTTGAGGAACGCACAGATACGCAGTATTTT.

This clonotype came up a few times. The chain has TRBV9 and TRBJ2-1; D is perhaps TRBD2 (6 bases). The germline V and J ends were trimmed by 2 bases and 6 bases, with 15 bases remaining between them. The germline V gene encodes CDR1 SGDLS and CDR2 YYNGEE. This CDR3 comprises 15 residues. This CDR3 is CASSVTSGTANEQFF. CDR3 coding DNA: TGTGCCAGCAGCGTTACCTCGGGGACTGCCAATGAGCAGTTCTTC.

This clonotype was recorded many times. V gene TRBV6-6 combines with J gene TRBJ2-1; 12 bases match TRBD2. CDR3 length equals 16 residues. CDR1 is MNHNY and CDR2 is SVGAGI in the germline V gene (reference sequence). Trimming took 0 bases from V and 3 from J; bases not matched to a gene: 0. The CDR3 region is CASSYSGLAGYNEQFF. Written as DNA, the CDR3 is TGTGCCAGCAGTTACTCGGGACTAGCGGGCTACAATGAGCAGTTCTTC.

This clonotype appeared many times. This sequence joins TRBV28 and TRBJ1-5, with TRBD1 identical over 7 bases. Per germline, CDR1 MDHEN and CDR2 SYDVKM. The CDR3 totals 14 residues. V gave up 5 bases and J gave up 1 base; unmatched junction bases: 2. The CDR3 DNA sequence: TGTGCCAGCAGTGTGACAGGGAGCAATCAGCCCCAGCATTTT. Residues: CASSVTGSNQPQHF.